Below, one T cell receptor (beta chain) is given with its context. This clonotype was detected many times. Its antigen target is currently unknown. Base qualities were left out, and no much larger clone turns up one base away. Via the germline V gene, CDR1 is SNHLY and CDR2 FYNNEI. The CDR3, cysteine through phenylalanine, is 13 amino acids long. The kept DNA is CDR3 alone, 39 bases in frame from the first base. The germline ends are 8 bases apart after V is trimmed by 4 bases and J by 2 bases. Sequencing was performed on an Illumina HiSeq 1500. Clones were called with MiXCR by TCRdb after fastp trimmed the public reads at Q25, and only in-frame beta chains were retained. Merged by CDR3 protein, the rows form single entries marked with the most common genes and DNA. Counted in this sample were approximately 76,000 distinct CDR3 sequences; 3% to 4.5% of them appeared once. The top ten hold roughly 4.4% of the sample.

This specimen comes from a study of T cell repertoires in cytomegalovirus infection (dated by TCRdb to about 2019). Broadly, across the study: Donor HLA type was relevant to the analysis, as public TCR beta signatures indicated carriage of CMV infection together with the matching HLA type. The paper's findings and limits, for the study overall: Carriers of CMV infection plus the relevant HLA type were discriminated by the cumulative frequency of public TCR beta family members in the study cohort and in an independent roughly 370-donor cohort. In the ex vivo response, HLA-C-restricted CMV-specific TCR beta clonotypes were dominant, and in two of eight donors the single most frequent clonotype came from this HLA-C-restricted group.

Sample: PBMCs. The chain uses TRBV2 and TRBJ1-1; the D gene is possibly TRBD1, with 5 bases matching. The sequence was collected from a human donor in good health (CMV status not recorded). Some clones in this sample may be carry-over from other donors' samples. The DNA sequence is TGTGCCAGCAGTGGACAGATAAACACTGAAGCTTTCTTT. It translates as CASSGQINTEAFF. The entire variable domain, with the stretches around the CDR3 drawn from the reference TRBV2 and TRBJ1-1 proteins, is EPEVTQTPSHQVTQMGQEVILRCVPISNHLYFYWYRQILGQKVEFLVSFYNNEISEKSEIFDDQFSVERPDGSNFTLKIRSTKLEDSAMYFCASSGQINTEAFFGQGTRLTVV.